Described below is a single TCR beta chain sequence and its context. Its antigen is unknown. The source of the sample is a study of cytomegalovirus exposure and HLA in healthy donors. The PCR made use of 60 Vbeta and 13 Jbeta primers. Libraries were prepared by immunoSEQ multiplex PCR; TCRdb keeps only in-frame clonotypes and omits some of them. The data contain about 120,000 clones, around 66% of them singletons. CDR1 SGDLS and CDR2 YYNGEE come from the germline V gene. The CDR3 is made up of 14 amino acids. Trimming took off 2 bases at V and 1 base at J, with 9 bases between the two ends. Study-level points and caveats: Later on, analysis showed that most CMV-associated TCR beta chains appeared to be HLA-restricted.

Sequencing used PBMCs. The sequence came from a woman in her thirties or forties in good health and CMV-seropositive. The chain uses TRBV9 and TRBJ2-5; weak D call: TRBD1 (6 bases). The CDR3 protein is CASSVTGSQETQYF. In DNA form, the CDR3 reads TGTGCCAGCAGCGTCACAGGGTCCCAAGAGACCCAGTACTTC.